This record looks at one T cell receptor (beta chain) sequence and its context. The antigen is not known. These data come from a study of regulatory T cells in long-lasting Graves disease. In germline, CDR1 is DFQATT, CDR2 SNEGSKA (reference sequence). V shed 8 bases, J shed 3 bases, and the junction held 14 bases outside the gene matches. The CDR3 covers 16 residues. This sample's time point: newly diagnosed GD, antithyroid drugs for less than 3 months. Isolated PBMC RNA provided the starting material for the TCR library. Recruitment took place at an endocrinology department in Xi'an, China. Study-level findings and limits: Persistent disease was associated with favored TRBV28 usage and with favored use of TRBJ1-2 and TRBJ2-5.

Arm-PCR of CDR3 regions and iRepertoire HTBI primers were used to build TCR beta libraries. One entry per CDR3 protein, called by TCRdb with MiXCR from the multiplex PCR reads. There are 350,000 to 450,000 distinct CDR3 sequences in the sample; just under 15% occur only once, and 15% to 20% lies in the top ten. The same sample was also used in a study of T cells in Graves' hyperthyroidism and ophthalmopathy.

The sequencing here drew on peripheral blood mononuclear cells (PBMCs), taken at new diagnosis, from a patient treated with antithyroid drugs. The source of this sequence is a woman aged 25 to 39 with Graves disease. The chain joins TRBV20-1 to TRBJ2-5; 11 nucleotides agree with TRBD2. The CDR3 region has the DNA TGCAGTCTTAGGGCTAGCGGGAGGTTTAGAGAAGAGACCCAGTACTTC. Translated, it gives CSLRASGRFREETQYF.